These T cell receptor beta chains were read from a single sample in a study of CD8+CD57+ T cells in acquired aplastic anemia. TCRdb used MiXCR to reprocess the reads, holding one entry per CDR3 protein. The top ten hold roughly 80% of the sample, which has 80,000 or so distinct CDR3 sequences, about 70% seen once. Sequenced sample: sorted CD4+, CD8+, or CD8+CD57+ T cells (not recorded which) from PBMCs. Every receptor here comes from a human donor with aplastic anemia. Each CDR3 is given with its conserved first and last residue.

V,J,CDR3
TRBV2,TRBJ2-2,CASSSGTGTTGELFF
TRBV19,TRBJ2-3,CASSIAYYGTDTQYF
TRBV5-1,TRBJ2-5,CASSRNPRDQETQYF
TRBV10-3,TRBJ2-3,CAISESPGLADTDTQYF
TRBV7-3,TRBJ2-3,CASSFGGTDTQYF
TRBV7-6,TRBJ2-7,CASSQGGARYEQYF
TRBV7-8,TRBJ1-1,CASSLIQGTEAFF
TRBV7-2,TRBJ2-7,CASSYDVGEQYF
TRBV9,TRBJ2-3,CASSASGHAQYF
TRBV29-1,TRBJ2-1,CSVSGRGYNEQFF
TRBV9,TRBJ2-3,CASSVVGSSTDTQYF
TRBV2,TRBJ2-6,CASRGGQTHLANVLTF
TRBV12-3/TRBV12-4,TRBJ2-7,CASRLPGLASEQYF
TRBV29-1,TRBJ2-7,CSVRGGPYEQYF
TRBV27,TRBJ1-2,CASSLSGTYDYTF
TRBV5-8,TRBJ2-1,CASSLGESYNEQFF
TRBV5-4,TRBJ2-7,CASRGDEWEQYF
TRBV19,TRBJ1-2,CASSIGVEAYGYTF
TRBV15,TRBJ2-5,CATSSGLAATEETQYF
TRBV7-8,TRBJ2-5,CASSLQGLQETQYF
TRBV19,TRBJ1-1,CASSYPSTEAFF
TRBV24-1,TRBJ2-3,CATSSTTFTDTQYF
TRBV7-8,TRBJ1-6,CASSLAGQGVSPLHF
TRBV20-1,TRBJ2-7,CSASSWGAYEQYF
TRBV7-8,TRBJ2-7,CASSRGLEQYF
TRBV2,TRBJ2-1,CASSEEGTSYNEQFF
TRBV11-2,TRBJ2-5,CASSLTGGRARRETQYF
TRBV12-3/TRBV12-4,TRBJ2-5,CASSLGAETQYF
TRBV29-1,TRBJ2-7,CSVGSRTGGGEQYF
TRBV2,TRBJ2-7,CASSDDTYEQYF
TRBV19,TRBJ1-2,CASSISQGANYGYTF
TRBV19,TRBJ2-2,CASIKGGNTGELFF
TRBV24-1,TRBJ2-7,CATSTAPSGSLSEQYF
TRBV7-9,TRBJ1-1,CASSSGQPTEAFF
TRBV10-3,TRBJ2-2,CATSTENTGGLFF
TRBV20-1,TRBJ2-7,CSATSDSPGREQYF
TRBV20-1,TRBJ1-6,CSAYRVISPLLPLHF
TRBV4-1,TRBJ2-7,CASSQDWPSYEQYF
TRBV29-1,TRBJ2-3,CSVEEGATDTQYF
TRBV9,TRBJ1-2,CASVNAQFGGYTF
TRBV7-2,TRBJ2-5,CASSLDRETQYF
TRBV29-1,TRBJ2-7,CSVSTGTSHAKQYF